Below are 16 T cell receptor beta chains sequenced from a single sample in a study of OX40 agonist ivuxolimab in advanced cancers. Only in-frame clones appear in the TCRdb table, and some are missing; sequencing was by immunoSEQ multiplex PCR. This table holds roughly 67,000 clones, roughly 86% found once. The sequences come from CD4+ or CD8+ T cells sorted from blood, collected in a trial of the OX40 agonist ivuxolimab. Receptors were obtained from an adult with an advanced solid tumor such as melanoma, head and neck, liver or kidney cancer.

V gene TRBV30 combines with J gene TRBJ2-3; D is uncertain. V lost 1 base, J lost 6 bases, and 8 bases lay in between. Per the germline V gene, CDR1 is GTSNPN and CDR2 is SVGIG (reference sequence). This CDR3 comprises 12 residues. The CDR3 DNA is TGTGCCTGGAGTGCTAAAGGGGATACGCAGTATTTT. Translation: CAWSAKGDTQYF.

The rearrangement links TRBV5-1 to TRBJ2-5; 11 nucleotides align to TRBD2. Looked up from germline, CDR1 is SGHRS and CDR2 is YFSETQ. Trimming took 4 bases from V and 1 from J; bases not matched to a gene: 3. The CDR3 length is 15 residues. The DNA of the CDR3 is TGCGCCAGCAGCCCGGGACTAGCGGTCCAAGAGACCCAGTACTTC. Translation: CASSPGLAVQETQYF.

This chain joins TRBV6-6 and TRBJ2-7, with D hard to call. The CDR3 consists of 14 residues. V lost 2 bases to trimming and J lost 2 bases, with 10 bases between them. Germline lookup yields CDR1 MNHNY and CDR2 SVGAGI (reference sequence). The CDR3 loop is CASSYGAGAYEQYF. The CDR3 nucleotides are TGTGCCAGCAGTTACGGAGCAGGAGCCTACGAGCAGTACTTC.

The chain couples TRBV19 to TRBJ1-2, with 7 nucleotides matching TRBD1. Per germline, CDR1 LNHDA and CDR2 SQIVND (reference sequence). The CDR3 extends over 13 amino acids. V dropped 7 bases and J dropped 3; count of bases not matched to a gene: 5. The CDR3 DNA is TGTGCCAGTATAAGCAGGGGGGACTATGGCTACACCTTC. Its protein product is CASISRGDYGYTF.

The CDR3 DNA sequence: TGTGCCATCAGTGATTCCGGGCCCAAGGGGACCCAGTACTTC. Translation: CAISDSGPKGTQYF. The V call is TRBV10-3, the J call TRBJ2-5; D uncertain. The CDR3 has 14 residues. Germline values: CDR1 ENHRY, CDR2 SYGVKD. V was clipped by 3 bases and J by 7 bases, with 15 bases between them.

The rearrangement links TRBV18 to TRBJ2-1, with a tentative D call TRBD2 (5 bases). CDR3 length: 15 residues. V lost 4 bases, J lost 5 bases, and 15 bases lay in between. Germline V lookup: CDR1 KGHSH, CDR2 LQKENI. The CDR3 region is CASSRSSGLNNEQFF. The CDR3 region has the DNA TGTGCCAGCTCACGCTCCAGCGGACTTAACAATGAGCAGTTCTTC.

This chain joins TRBV6-5 and TRBJ1-6; 8 bases match TRBD1. Trimming took 10 bases from V and 4 from J; bases not matched to a gene: 6. CDR1 and CDR2 from the germline V gene are MNHEY and SVGAGI. There are 14 residues in the CDR3. The CDR3 DNA reads as TGTGCCACCGGACAGGGACGGTATAATTCACCCCTCCACTTT. Its protein product is CATGQGRYNSPLHF.

CDR3 nucleotides: TGTGCCAGCAGCCAAGAGTGGGGAGCGGGAGAATTAGATACGCAGTATTTT. Amino acid sequence: CASSQEWGAGELDTQYF. The rearrangement links TRBV4-2 to TRBJ2-3; 8 bases match TRBD2. CDR1 is LGHNA, CDR2 YNFKEQ, per germline. V shed 0 bases, J shed 5 bases, and the junction held 10 bases outside the gene matches. The CDR3 contains 17 residues.

This sequence joins TRBV19 and TRBJ2-2; TRBD2 might be the D (5 bases). CDR1 LNHDA and CDR2 SQIVND come from the germline V gene (reference sequence). Trimming left V 3 bases short and J 5 bases short, with 7 bases between. The CDR3 consists of 13 residues. This CDR3 reads CASSIGETGELFF. CDR3 bases: TGTGCCAGTAGTATCGGGGAAACCGGGGAGCTGTTTTTT. Filled out from reference TRBV19 and TRBJ2-2, the complete variable domain reads DGGITQSPKYLFRKEGQNVTLSCEQNLNHDAMYWYRQDPGQGLRLIYYSQIVNDFQKGDIAEGYSVSREKKESFPLTVTSAQKNPTAFYLCASSIGETGELFFGEGSRLTVL.

The DNA of the CDR3 is TGTGCCAGCAGAGAACCTTTAGCGGCGGAAAGGGGGCAGTACTTC. Amino acids: CASREPLAAERGQYF. The J gene is TRBJ2-7, the V gene TRBV6-6; D might be TRBD2 (6 bases). The germline CDR1 and CDR2 sequences are MNHNY and SVGAGI (reference sequence). Trimming left V 6 bases short and J 9 bases short, with 24 bases between. CDR3 size: 15 residues.

This clone was found once. The chain uses TRBV18 and TRBJ1-1; D gene uncertain. V lost 6 bases, J lost 2 bases, and 19 bases lay in between. The germline gives CDR1 KGHSH, CDR2 LQKENI. The CDR3 consists of 16 residues. The DNA of the CDR3 is TGTGCCAGCTCCCCTAGGGCCCCAGGCGGAAACACTGAAGCTTTCTTT. This sequence encodes CASSPRAPGGNTEAFF.

This chain connects TRBV27 to TRBJ1-3; TRBD1 agrees at 9 bases. Trimming removed 0 bases from V and 8 bases from J; junction bases left unmatched: 8. Germline CDR1 MNHEY, CDR2 SMNVEV (reference sequence). This CDR3 has 16 residues. The CDR3 region is CASSLSGQGWWDTIYF. For the CDR3, the DNA is TGTGCCAGCAGTTTATCGGGACAGGGTTGGTGGGACACCATATATTTT.

The sample holds a few counts of this clone. The chain carries TRBV5-1 and TRBJ2-4; possible D gene TRBD1, 6 bases. The ends were cut back, 2 bases at V and 6 bases at J, with 18 bases in the middle. Germline loops: CDR1 SGHRS, CDR2 YFSETQ. The CDR3 sequence is 16 residues long. CDR3 amino acids: CASSLFPQGILNIQYF. CDR3 sequence (DNA): TGCGCCAGCAGCTTATTCCCCCAGGGGATCTTAAACATTCAGTACTTC.

J is TRBJ1-1 and V is TRBV11-2; no clear D gene. Germline loops: CDR1 SGHAT, CDR2 FQNNGV. The length of the CDR3 is 15 residues. Trimming pared 5 bases from V and 0 bases from J, leaving 13 bases between. CDR3 amino acids: CASSPPGPLNTEAFF. In DNA, the CDR3 is TGTGCCAGCAGCCCGCCCGGCCCCCTGAACACTGAAGCTTTCTTT.

The V gene is TRBV5-1, the J gene TRBJ2-5; no clear D gene. V was trimmed by 0 bases and J by 3 bases, leaving 12 bases between them. The length of the CDR3 is 15 residues. CDR1 and CDR2 (germline): SGHRS, YFSETQ. CDR3: CASSLGSIGEETQYF. In DNA, the CDR3 is TGCGCCAGCAGCTTGGGGTCGATTGGGGAAGAGACCCAGTACTTC.

This clone occurred a few times. The chain employs TRBV28 and TRBJ1-3; 7 bases are shared with TRBD1. The length of the CDR3 is 16 residues. Germline values: CDR1 MDHEN, CDR2 SYDVKM. After removal of 6 bases from V and 4 bases from J, the junction contained 12 bases not matched to a gene. CDR3 region: CASRYRGAQAGNTIYF. CDR3 coding DNA: TGTGCCAGCAGATACAGGGGCGCGCAGGCAGGAAACACCATATATTTT.